Here is one TCR beta chain with its context. Its antigen is undetermined. CDR1 is SQVTM and CDR2 is ANQGSEA in the germline V gene. Between the trimmed V and J ends, which lost 1 base and 1 base, there was a span of 14 bases. The CDR3 contains 16 residues. The sample is drawn from a study of early T cells in non-severe SARS-CoV-2 infection. About the study: Unpaired chains resulted from sequencing bulk RNA of unsorted whole blood.

Attachment of unique molecular identifiers to individual cDNA molecules was performed. A single record per CDR3 protein comes from TCRdb applying MiXCR to the 5' RACE reads. The sample consists of about 70,000 distinct CDR3 sequences, approximately 15% of them appearing once. General study findings and limits: The VDJdb matching leaned toward anti-spike CD8 responses and overlooked private and CD4 specificities.

Sequences were derived from whole blood, sampled at baseline. The genes are TRBV29-1 and TRBJ2-4; a weak D match, TRBD1 (6 bases). This receptor was identified in an adult who was a healthcare worker with PCR-confirmed SARS-CoV-2 infection or an uninfected control (not recorded which). The CDR3 sequence is CSVEGGQGMAKNIQYF. The CDR3 coding sequence is TGCAGCGTTGAAGGTGGTCAGGGGATGGCCAAAAACATTCAGTACTTC.